These T cell receptor beta chains were read from a single sample in a study of cytotoxic CD8 clonotypes in ibrutinib-treated CLL. The table came from immunoSEQ multiplex PCR; TCRdb's copy has only in-frame clones and leaves some out. The sample has roughly 13,000 clones; around 68% are singletons. Sequences were derived from PBMCs, sampled before ibrutinib treatment. Receptors were obtained from a human donor with chronic lymphocytic leukemia. Both conserved end residues are trimmed from each CDR3. D genes are given only for firm matches. Size values are once, few and many counts, or a class for expanded clones, and some rows have none.

clone_size,j_call,v_call,d_call,cdr3_aa
.,TRBJ2-7,TRBV28,.,ASSPGQSYEQY
.,TRBJ1-1,TRBV5-1,.,ASSLDVRDGAEAF
.,TRBJ1-5,TRBV4-2,TRBD1,ASSQGAQQGPNQPQH
.,TRBJ2-1,TRBV29-1,.,SVEDWEDNEQF
.,TRBJ2-5,TRBV7-9,TRBD2,ASSLFGGSQETQY
.,TRBJ1-6,TRBV13,TRBD1,ASRRQQGYLQNSPLH
.,TRBJ2-5,TRBV20-1,.,SAQRETQY
.,TRBJ2-7,TRBV6-5,.,ASSYSGEKQY
.,TRBJ2-2,TRBV25-1,.,ASSEFGAGELF
.,TRBJ1-5,TRBV2,.,ASGGGTIGPQH
few,TRBJ2-7,TRBV18,.,ASSMETYEQY
.,TRBJ2-2,TRBV7-3,.,ASSPGRSTGELF
.,TRBJ1-2,TRBV27,TRBD1,ASRPQGAVLRPNYGYT
.,TRBJ2-3,TRBV5-1,.,ASSLDGSDTQY
.,TRBJ1-1,TRBV13,.,ASSFEGSTEAF
.,TRBJ1-1,TRBV28,.,ASSWITEAF
.,TRBJ2-5,TRBV15,.,ATSRDPWGGRETQY
.,TRBJ2-7,TRBV5-4,.,ASSLYGSYEQY
.,TRBJ1-3,TRBV7-8,.,ASRAISGNTIY
.,TRBJ2-1,TRBV6-6,TRBD1,ASSYSGQGHEQF
once,TRBJ1-1,TRBV9,.,ASSVSPPSEAF
.,TRBJ2-5,TRBV7-6,.,ASSPGQRWETQY
.,TRBJ2-7,TRBV6-6,.,ASSYRGPVPSYEQY
.,TRBJ2-5,TRBV7-2,.,ASSLGPTRWQETQY
.,TRBJ1-3,TRBV5-6,.,ASSLTTKPGNTIY
.,TRBJ1-5,TRBV6-6,TRBD1,ASSYSTGGQPQH
.,TRBJ2-3,TRBV29-1,.,SVGADFTDTQY
.,TRBJ2-3,TRBV4-3,.,ASSQYWLAPTPDTQY
.,TRBJ2-2,TRBV27,TRBD1,ASSLGTVDTGELF
.,TRBJ1-1,TRBV28,.,ASRSGLVITEAF
.,TRBJ2-3,TRBV7-2,.,ASSLGHGDTQY
.,TRBJ1-2,TRBV27,.,ASSLVWQGGYGYT
few,TRBJ2-2,TRBV19,TRBD1,ASSRQGANTGELF
.,TRBJ1-1,TRBV5-1,.,ASSLEGAGRGAF
few,TRBJ2-2,TRBV2,TRBD2,ASRGLAGVVGELF
few,TRBJ2-7,TRBV6-5,.,ASSLRGLAGEQY
.,TRBJ2-5,TRBV6-1,.,ASSEAPAGEGRETQY
.,TRBJ1-5,TRBV4-2,TRBD1,ASSQGTDSNQPQH
.,TRBJ2-3,TRBV6-1,TRBD2,ASSELASGDTQY
once,TRBJ2-1,TRBV6-1,.,ASSEPPGTPGGNEQF
.,TRBJ2-1,TRBV10-3,.,AISESGPYNEQF
.,TRBJ2-7,TRBV19,.,ASSIRGGGTGQPLYEQY
.,TRBJ1-3,TRBV4-3,.,ASSQDFWGVSGNTIY
.,TRBJ2-2,TRBV7-3,TRBD1,ASSLVGTGSGELF
few,TRBJ1-5,TRBV28,.,ASTVQGGQPQH
few,TRBJ2-7,TRBV18,.,ASSSSYEQY
.,TRBJ2-5,TRBV28,TRBD1,ATQFWGQATRETQY
large,TRBJ2-1,TRBV4-2,.,ASSQAGDPGDEQF
.,TRBJ2-7,TRBV7-2,.,ASSLVRDEFEQY
.,TRBJ2-7,TRBV27,.,ASSLGQGNRLEQY
.,TRBJ1-4,TRBV7-2,.,ASSLGQNEKLF
.,TRBJ2-7,TRBV6-1,TRBD1,ASRPLQGALTEQY
.,TRBJ2-7,TRBV28,.,ASSLPQGRYEQY
few,TRBJ1-2,TRBV11-2,.,ASSLRELYGYT
.,TRBJ2-7,TRBV5-1,.,ASSPEGPYEQY
few,TRBJ2-4,TRBV28,TRBD1,ASGGQGDIQY
.,TRBJ2-4,TRBV7-8,TRBD2,ASSLVDAGDIQY